Shown below are 20 T cell receptor beta chains from a single sample sequenced in a study of blood T cell repertoires in COVID-19. The table came from immunoSEQ multiplex PCR; TCRdb's copy has only in-frame clones and leaves some out. The sample lists tens of thousands of clones, over 75% occurring once. The material sequenced was peripheral blood. The receptor set was obtained from a man aged 35 to 55 with COVID-19, enrolled during active disease.

This sequence joins TRBV6-5 and TRBJ1-1, with 7 bases identical to TRBD1. This CDR3 spans 15 amino acids. Losses at the gene ends were 7 bases for V and 4 bases for J; bases not matched to a gene: 12. Germline lookup yields CDR1 MNHEY and CDR2 SVGAGI. The CDR3 nucleotides read TGTGCCAGCACCCCGACAGGGCGAGTGGGCACTGAAGCTTTCTTT. This encodes CASTPTGRVGTEAFF.

This chain links TRBV9 with TRBJ2-3; D is possibly TRBD2 (6 bases). The CDR3 sequence is 15 residues long. Per the germline V gene, CDR1 is SGDLS and CDR2 is YYNGEE. Trimming removed 2 bases at V and 2 bases at J, with 12 bases between. This chain's CDR3 is CASSVTGGDTDTQYF. CDR3 DNA sequence: TGTGCCAGCAGCGTTACCGGCGGGGACACAGATACGCAGTATTTT.

A note on this clone: Sequence at one end of the junction differs from germline and may be a read error. The genes are TRBV2 and TRBJ2-7; 9 positions match TRBD1. In germline, CDR1 is SNHLY, CDR2 FYNNEI. This CDR3 contains 14 residues. CDR3 region: CASSSGTGSRGTGF. CDR3 coding DNA: TGTGCCAGCAGTTCCGGGACAGGGTCCCGGGGGACGGGCTTC.

The chain employs TRBV30 and TRBJ1-2, with unresolved D. V lost 4 bases and J lost 7, with 19 bases in between. The CDR3 loop spans 14 amino acids. Germline V lookup: CDR1 GTSNPN, CDR2 SVGIG (reference sequence). The CDR3 region is CAWTEGRKAAGYTF. The DNA of the CDR3 is TGTGCCTGGACTGAGGGCAGGAAGGCGGCTGGCTACACCTTC.

This sequence joins TRBV2 and TRBJ2-3; 8 bases agree with TRBD2. The V and J ends lost 6 bases and 11 bases, in that order; junction bases with no gene match: 19. The CDR3 totals 16 residues. Germline CDR1 reads SNHLY; CDR2 reads FYNNEI. The CDR3 DNA reads as TGTGCCAGCAGCCCCAGGCGGGGGCGGGGGGCCGATGGGCAGTATTTT. This codes for CASSPRRGRGADGQYF.

This clone was seen a few times. This chain uses TRBV12-3 or TRBV12-4 with TRBJ2-1, with a weak D call TRBD1 (5 bases). The V and J ends lost 4 bases and 5 bases respectively, with 9 bases between them. This CDR3 is 13 amino acids long. The CDR3 loop is CASSSPGNNEQFF. CDR3 DNA sequence: TGTGCCAGCAGTTCCCCAGGGAACAATGAGCAGTTCTTC.

The chain couples TRBV11-2 to TRBJ1-4, with a possible D match to TRBD1 (5 bases). The V end was cut by 6 bases, the J end by 6 bases, with 11 bases between. CDR3 length: 13 residues. Germline V CDR1 and CDR2: SGHAT, FQNNGV. In nucleotides, the CDR3 is TGTGCCAGCAGGAAACCGGGGGATGAAAAACTGTTTTTT. It encodes CASRKPGDEKLFF.

The rearrangement uses TRBV27 and TRBJ2-2; maybe TRBD1 (5 bases). Germline CDR1 reads MNHEY; CDR2 reads SMNVEV (reference sequence). Between the trimmed V and J ends, which lost 6 bases and 2 bases, there was a span of 7 bases. The CDR3 consists of 13 residues. CDR3 sequence reads: CASRDTNTGELFF. Here the CDR3 DNA reads TGTGCCAGCAGGGACACCAACACCGGGGAGCTGTTTTTT.

This chain links TRBV2 with TRBJ1-5; D is uncertain. Germline CDR1 and CDR2: SNHLY and FYNNEI. CDR3 length: 15 amino acids. The V end lost 6 bases, the J end lost 0 bases, and 12 bases lay between the germline ends. DNA of the CDR3: TGTGCCAGCAGGCGGAGCCTGATTAGCAATCAGCCCCAGCATTTT. This translates into CASRRSLISNQPQHF.

The chain joins TRBV11-1 to TRBJ1-6; 10 bases are a match to TRBD1. This CDR3 contains 16 residues. V shed 5 bases and J 9 bases; nucleotides not matched to a gene: 10. The germline gives CDR1 SGHAT, CDR2 FQDESV (reference sequence). The CDR3 coding sequence is TGTGCCAGCAGCCGGAGCGGGGGACAGGGGATTTCACCCCTCCACTTT. It codes for CASSRSGGQGISPLHF.

The chain has TRBV6-5 and TRBJ2-5; 10 bases are shared with TRBD1. The CDR3 extends over 15 amino acids. With 5 bases clipped from V and 4 bases from J, the junction kept 7 bases outside the gene matches. Germline V gene lookup returns CDR1 MNHEY and CDR2 SVGAGI. CDR3 loop: CASSLGQGVPETQYF. As DNA, the CDR3 is TGTGCCAGCAGTCTAGGACAGGGGGTGCCAGAGACCCAGTACTTC.

The chain recombines TRBV11-2 with TRBJ2-1; TRBD2 matches 12 bases. Unmatched junction bases numbered 3, after V lost 1 base and J lost 2 bases. CDR1 SGHAT and CDR2 FQNNGV come from the germline V gene. The CDR3 extends over 17 amino acids. The CDR3 sequence: CASSLAASGGAYNEQFF. The CDR3 DNA sequence: TGTGCCAGCAGCTTAGCGGCTAGCGGGGGGGCCTACAATGAGCAGTTCTTC.

The chain couples TRBV6-1 to TRBJ2-7; maybe TRBD2 (7 bases). V was trimmed by 2 bases and J by 5 bases, leaving 16 bases between them. The germline V gene has CDR1 MNHNS and CDR2 SASEGT. The CDR3 sequence is 15 residues long. The CDR3 DNA reads TGTGCCAGCAGTGAATACGGGGGGCGCAGGGACGAGCAGTACTTC. Protein: CASSEYGGRRDEQYF.

The chain uses TRBV5-1 and TRBJ2-1, with TRBD2 matching 13 bases. The CDR3 loop spans 19 amino acids. Germline V gene data show CDR1 as SGHRS and CDR2 as YFSETQ. With 3 bases clipped from V and 1 base from J, the junction kept 10 bases outside the gene matches. In DNA, the CDR3 is TGCGCCAGCAGCTCCCTTTGGACTAGCGGGGGTCCTTCCTACAATGAGCAGTTCTTC. Protein sequence: CASSSLWTSGGPSYNEQFF. Full variable domain (outside the CDR3, taken from reference TRBV5-1 and TRBJ2-1): KAGVTQTPRYLIKTRGQQVTLSCSPISGHRSVSWYQQTPGQGLQFLFEYFSETQRNKGNFPGRFSGRQFSNSRSEMNVSTLELGDSALYLCASSSLWTSGGPSYNEQFFGPGTRLTVL.

This clone was detected only once. The chain recombines TRBV18 with TRBJ2-1; possible D gene TRBD2, 6 bases. The V end was cut by 6 bases, the J end by 4 bases, with 13 bases between. Germline V gene lookup returns CDR1 KGHSH and CDR2 LQKENI. The length of the CDR3 is 14 residues. The CDR3 spells CASSAGGSYNEQFF. The CDR3 DNA follows: TGTGCCAGCTCCGCCGGGGGAAGTTACAATGAGCAGTTCTTC.

The chain couples TRBV19 to TRBJ1-6; unclear D gene. The V gene's germline CDR1 is LNHDA and CDR2 SQIVND (reference sequence). The CDR3 is 15 amino acids. V was trimmed by 7 bases and J by 7 bases, leaving 17 bases between them. The CDR3 sequence is CASTVGGNYNSPLHF. In DNA form, the CDR3 reads TGTGCCAGTACGGTAGGAGGGAATTACAATTCACCCCTCCACTTT.

The chain recombines TRBV19 with TRBJ1-2; TRBD1 matches 7 bases. The germline V gene has CDR1 LNHDA and CDR2 SQIVND (reference sequence). The V segment lost 6 bases and the J segment 7 bases; nucleotides outside the gene matches: 14. This CDR3 is built from 15 residues. CDR3 nucleotides: TGTGCCAGTAGAGGGGGCTTGGGGATAGACGGTGGCTACACCTTC. Its translation: CASRGGLGIDGGYTF.

This chain uses TRBV28 with TRBJ1-4; D might be TRBD1 (5 bases). V was trimmed by 4 bases and J by 0 bases, leaving 12 bases between them. The CDR3 spans 16 residues. CDR1 MDHEN and CDR2 SYDVKM come from the germline V gene. The DNA of the CDR3 is TGTGCCAGCAGTTGGCTGGGACTATCAACTAATGAAAAACTGTTTTTT. Its translation: CASSWLGLSTNEKLFF.

The chain uses TRBV15 and TRBJ1-2; possible D gene TRBD1, 5 bases. The V end was cut by 0 bases, the J end by 1 base, with 9 bases between. This CDR3 region has 15 residues. CDR1 is LNHNV and CDR2 is YYDKDF in the germline V gene (reference sequence). In DNA, the CDR3 is TGTGCCACCAGCAGAGATTTGGGGGGTAACTATGGCTACACCTTC. Protein: CATSRDLGGNYGYTF.

The CDR3: CASSLEGSGYTF. The DNA for the CDR3 is TGTGCCAGCAGTTTAGAAGGGAGCGGCTACACCTTC. The chain is built from TRBV27 and TRBJ1-2; D is undetermined. The germline CDR1 and CDR2 sequences are MNHEY and SMNVEV (reference sequence). Trimming stripped 2 bases from V and 8 bases from J, with 9 bases between. This CDR3 has 12 residues.